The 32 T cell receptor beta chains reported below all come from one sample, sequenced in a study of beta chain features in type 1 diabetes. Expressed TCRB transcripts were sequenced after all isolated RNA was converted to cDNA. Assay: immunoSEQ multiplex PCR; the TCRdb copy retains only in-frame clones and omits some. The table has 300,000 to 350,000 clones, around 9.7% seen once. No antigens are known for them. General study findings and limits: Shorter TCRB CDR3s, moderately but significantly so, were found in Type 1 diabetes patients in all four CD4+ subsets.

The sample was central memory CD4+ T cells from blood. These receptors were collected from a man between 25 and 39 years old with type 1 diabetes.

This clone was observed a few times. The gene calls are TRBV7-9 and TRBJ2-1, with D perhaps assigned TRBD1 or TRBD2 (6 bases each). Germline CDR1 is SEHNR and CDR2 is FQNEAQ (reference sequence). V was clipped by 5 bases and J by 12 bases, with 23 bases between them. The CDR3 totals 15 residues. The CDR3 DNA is TGTGCCAGCAGCCTGGAGGGACACCCTCTTGGTGTGCAGTTCTTC. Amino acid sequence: CASSLEGHPLGVQFF.

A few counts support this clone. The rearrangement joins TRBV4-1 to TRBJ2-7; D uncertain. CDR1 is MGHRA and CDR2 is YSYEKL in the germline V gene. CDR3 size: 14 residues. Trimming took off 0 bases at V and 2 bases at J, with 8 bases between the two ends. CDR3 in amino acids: CASSQEVGPYEQYF. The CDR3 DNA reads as TGCGCCAGCAGCCAAGAAGTCGGACCCTACGAGCAGTACTTC.

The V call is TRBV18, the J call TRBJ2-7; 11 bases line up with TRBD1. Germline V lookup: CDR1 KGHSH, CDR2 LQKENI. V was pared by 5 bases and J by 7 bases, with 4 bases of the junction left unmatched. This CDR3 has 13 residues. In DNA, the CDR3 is TGTGCCAGCTCATCCCGGGACAGGGGGGAGCAGTACTTC. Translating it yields CASSSRDRGEQYF.

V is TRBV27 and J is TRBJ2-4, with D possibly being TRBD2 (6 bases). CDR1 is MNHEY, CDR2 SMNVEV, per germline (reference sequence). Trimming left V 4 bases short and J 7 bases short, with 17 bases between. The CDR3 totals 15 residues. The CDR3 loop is CASSSRDGGVNIQYF. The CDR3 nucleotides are TGTGCCAGCAGTTCCCGGGACGGGGGAGTGAACATTCAGTACTTC.

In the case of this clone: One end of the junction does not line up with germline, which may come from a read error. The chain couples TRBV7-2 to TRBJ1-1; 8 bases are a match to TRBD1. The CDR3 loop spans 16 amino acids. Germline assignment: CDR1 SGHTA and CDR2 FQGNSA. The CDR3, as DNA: TGTGCCAGCAGCCTAGCCTACAGGGGGGGTGACACTGAAGCTTTCTTT. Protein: CASSLAYRGGDTEAFF.

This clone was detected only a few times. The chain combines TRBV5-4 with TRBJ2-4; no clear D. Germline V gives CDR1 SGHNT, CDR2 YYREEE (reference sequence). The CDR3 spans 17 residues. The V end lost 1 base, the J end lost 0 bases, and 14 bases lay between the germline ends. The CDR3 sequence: CASSLLAPGSAKNIQYF. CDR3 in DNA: TGTGCCAGCAGCTTGTTAGCCCCCGGCTCAGCCAAAAACATTCAGTACTTC.

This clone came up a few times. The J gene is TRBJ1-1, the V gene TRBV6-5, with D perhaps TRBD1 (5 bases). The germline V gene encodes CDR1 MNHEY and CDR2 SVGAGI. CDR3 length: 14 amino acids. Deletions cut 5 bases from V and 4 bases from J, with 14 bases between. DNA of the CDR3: TGTGCCAGCAGTGACCAGGGCGGTTCCACTGAAGCTTTCTTT. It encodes CASSDQGGSTEAFF.

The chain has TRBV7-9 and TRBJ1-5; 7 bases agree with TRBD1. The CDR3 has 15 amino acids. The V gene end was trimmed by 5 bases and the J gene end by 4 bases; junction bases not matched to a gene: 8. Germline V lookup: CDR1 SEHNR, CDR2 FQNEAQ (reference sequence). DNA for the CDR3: TGTGCCAGCAGCCATGGTCAGGGGGTAAATCAGCCCCAGCATTTT. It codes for CASSHGQGVNQPQHF. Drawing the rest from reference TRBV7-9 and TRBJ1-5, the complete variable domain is DTGVSQNPRHKITKRGQNVTFRCDPISEHNRLYWYRQTLGQGPEFLTYFQNEAQLEKSRLLSDRFSAERPKGSFSTLEIQRTEQGDSAMYLCASSHGQGVNQPQHFGDGTRLSIL.

CDR3 loop: CASSPLSGPNTGELFF. The CDR3 coding sequence is TGTGCCAGCTCACCTTTATCGGGGCCGAACACCGGGGAGCTGTTTTTT. The chain combines TRBV18 with TRBJ2-2, with D perhaps given as TRBD1 or TRBD2 (5 bases each). The germline gives CDR1 KGHSH, CDR2 LQKENI. The CDR3 length is 16 residues. Trimming removed 3 bases from V and 0 bases from J, with 11 bases in between.

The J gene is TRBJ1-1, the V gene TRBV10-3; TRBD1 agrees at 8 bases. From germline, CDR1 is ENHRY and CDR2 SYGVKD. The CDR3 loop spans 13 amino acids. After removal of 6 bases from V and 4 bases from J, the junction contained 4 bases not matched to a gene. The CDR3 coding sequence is TGTGCCATCAGCCAGACAGGGGCCACTGAAGCTTTCTTT. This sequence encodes CAISQTGATEAFF.

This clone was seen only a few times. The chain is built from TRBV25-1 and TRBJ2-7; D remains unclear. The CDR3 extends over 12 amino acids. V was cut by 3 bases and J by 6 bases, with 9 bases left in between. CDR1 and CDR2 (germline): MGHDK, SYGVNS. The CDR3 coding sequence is TGTGCCAGCAGTGACCGGACGTTCGAGCAGTACTTC. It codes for CASSDRTFEQYF.

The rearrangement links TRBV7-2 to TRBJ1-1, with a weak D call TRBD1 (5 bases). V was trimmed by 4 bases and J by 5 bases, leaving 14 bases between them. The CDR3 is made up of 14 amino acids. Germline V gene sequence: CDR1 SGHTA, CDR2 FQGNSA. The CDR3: CASSSGPMGTEAFF. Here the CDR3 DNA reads TGTGCCAGCAGCTCGGGACCCATGGGGACTGAAGCTTTCTTT.

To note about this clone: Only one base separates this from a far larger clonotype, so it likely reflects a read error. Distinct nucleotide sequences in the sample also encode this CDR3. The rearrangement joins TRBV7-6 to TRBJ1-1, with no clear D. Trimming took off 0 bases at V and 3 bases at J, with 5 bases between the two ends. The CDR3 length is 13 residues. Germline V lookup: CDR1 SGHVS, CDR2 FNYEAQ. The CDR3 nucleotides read TGTGCCAGCAGCTTAGCGCTAGACACTGAAGCTTTCTTT. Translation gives CASSLALDTEAFF. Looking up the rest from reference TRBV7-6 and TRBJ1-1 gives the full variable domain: GAGVSQSPRYKVTKRGQDVALRCDPISGHVSLYWYRQALGQGPEFLTYFNYEAQQDKSGLPNDRFSAERPEGSISTLTIQRTEQRDSAMYRCASSLALDTEAFFGQGTRLTVV.

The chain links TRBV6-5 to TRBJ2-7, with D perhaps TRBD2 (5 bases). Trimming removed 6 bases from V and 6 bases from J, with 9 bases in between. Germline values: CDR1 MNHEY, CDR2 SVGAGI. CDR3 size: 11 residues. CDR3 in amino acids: CASSYAGEQYF. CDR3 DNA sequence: TGTGCCAGCAGCTACGCGGGCGAGCAGTACTTC.

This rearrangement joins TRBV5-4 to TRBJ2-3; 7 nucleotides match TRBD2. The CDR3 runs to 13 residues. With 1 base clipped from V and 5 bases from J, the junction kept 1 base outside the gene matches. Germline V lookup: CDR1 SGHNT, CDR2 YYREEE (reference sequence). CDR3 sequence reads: CASSLTGGDTQYF. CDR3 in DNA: TGTGCCAGCAGCTTGACGGGGGGAGATACGCAGTATTTT.

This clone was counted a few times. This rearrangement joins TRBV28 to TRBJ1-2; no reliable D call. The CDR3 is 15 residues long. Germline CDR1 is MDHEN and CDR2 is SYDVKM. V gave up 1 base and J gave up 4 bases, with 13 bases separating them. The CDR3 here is CASSLSDRPFYGYTF. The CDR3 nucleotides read TGTGCCAGCAGTTTATCGGATCGCCCATTCTATGGCTACACCTTC.

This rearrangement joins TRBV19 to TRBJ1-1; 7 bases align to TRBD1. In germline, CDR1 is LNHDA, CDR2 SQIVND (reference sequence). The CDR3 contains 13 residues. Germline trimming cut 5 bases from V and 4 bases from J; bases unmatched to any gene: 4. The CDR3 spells CASSLAGGTEAFF. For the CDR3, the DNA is TGTGCCAGTAGTTTGGCAGGGGGCACTGAAGCTTTCTTT.

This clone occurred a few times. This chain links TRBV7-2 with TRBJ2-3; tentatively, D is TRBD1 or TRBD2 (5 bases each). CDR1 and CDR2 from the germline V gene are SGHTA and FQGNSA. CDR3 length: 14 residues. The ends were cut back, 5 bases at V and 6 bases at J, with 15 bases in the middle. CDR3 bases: TGTGCCAGCAGCGACCGGAGCGAGGGGGATACGCAGTATTTT. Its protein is CASSDRSEGDTQYF.

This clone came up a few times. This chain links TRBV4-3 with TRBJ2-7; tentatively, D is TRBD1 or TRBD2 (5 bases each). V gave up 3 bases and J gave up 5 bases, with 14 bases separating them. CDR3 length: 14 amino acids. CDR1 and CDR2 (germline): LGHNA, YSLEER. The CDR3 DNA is TGCGCCAGCAGCCAGGGGTCCGGGGACCACGAGCAGTACTTC. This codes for CASSQGSGDHEQYF.

CDR3 sequence (DNA): TGTGCCAGCAGCTGGGGTGCTGGCACCGGGGAGCTGTTTTTT. The encoded protein is CASSWGAGTGELFF. The genes are TRBV7-2 and TRBJ2-2; D is unclear. This CDR3 region has 14 residues. Germline-derived CDR1 and CDR2 are SGHTA and FQGNSA. The V end was cut by 4 bases, the J end by 4 bases, with 10 bases between.

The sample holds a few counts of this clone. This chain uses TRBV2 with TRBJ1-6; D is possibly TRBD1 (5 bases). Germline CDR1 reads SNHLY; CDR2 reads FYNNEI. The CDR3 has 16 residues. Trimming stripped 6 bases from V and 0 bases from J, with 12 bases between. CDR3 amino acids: CASRRDASSYNSPLHF. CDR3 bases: TGTGCCAGCAGGCGGGACGCCTCCTCCTATAATTCACCCCTCCACTTT.

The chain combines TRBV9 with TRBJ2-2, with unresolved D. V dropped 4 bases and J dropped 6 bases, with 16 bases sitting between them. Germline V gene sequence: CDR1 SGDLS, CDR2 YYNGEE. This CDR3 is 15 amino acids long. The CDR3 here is CASSPEHLVAGELFF. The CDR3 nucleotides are TGTGCCAGCAGCCCCGAACACCTAGTGGCCGGGGAGCTGTTTTTT.

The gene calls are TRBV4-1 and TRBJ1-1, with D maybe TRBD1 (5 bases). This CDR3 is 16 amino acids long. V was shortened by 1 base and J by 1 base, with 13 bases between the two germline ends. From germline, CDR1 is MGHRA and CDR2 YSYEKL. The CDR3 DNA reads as TGCGCCAGCAGCCAAGGCGGTCAGGGAAGGAACACTGAAGCTTTCTTT. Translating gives CASSQGGQGRNTEAFF.

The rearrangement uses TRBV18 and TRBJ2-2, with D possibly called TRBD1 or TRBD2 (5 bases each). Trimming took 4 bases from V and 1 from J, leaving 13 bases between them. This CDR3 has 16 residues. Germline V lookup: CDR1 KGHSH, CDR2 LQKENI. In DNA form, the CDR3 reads TGTGCCAGCTCACATCGGGACCGACTGAACACCGGGGAGCTGTTTTTT. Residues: CASSHRDRLNTGELFF. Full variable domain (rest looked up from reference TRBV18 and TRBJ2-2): NAGVMQNPRHLVRRRGQEARLRCSPMKGHSHVYWYRQLPEEGLKFMVYLQKENIIDESGMPKERFSAEFPKEGPSILRIQQVVRGDSAAYFCASSHRDRLNTGELFFGEGSRLTVL.

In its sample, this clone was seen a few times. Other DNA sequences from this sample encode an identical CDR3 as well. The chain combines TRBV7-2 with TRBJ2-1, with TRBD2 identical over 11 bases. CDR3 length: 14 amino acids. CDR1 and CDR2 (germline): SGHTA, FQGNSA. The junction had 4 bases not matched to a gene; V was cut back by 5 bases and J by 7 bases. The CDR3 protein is CASSVGLADNEQFF. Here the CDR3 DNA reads TGTGCCAGCAGCGTGGGACTAGCGGATAATGAGCAGTTCTTC.

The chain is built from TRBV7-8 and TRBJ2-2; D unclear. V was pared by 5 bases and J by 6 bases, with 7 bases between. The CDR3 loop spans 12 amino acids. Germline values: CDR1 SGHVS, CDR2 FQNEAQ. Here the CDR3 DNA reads TGTGCCAGCAGCGGAGAGGCCGGGGAGCTGTTTTTT. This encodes CASSGEAGELFF.

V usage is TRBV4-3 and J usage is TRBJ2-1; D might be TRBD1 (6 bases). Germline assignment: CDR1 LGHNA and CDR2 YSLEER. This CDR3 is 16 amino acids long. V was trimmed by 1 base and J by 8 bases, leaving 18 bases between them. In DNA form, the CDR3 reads TGCGCCAGCAGCCAAGCCGGCAGTTACAGGGCCCATGAGCAGTTCTTC. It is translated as CASSQAGSYRAHEQFF.

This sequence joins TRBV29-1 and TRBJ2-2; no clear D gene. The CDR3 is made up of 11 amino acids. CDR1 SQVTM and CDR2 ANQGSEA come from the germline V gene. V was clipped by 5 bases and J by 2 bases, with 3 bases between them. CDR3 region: CSVTNTGELFF. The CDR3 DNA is TGCAGCGTTACTAACACCGGGGAGCTGTTTTTT.

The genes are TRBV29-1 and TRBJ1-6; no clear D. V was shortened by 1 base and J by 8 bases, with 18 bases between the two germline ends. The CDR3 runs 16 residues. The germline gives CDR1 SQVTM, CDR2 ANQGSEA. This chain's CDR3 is CSVEVRTYSWDSPLHF. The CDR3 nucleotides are TGCAGCGTTGAAGTTCGAACTTATTCGTGGGATTCACCCCTCCACTTT.

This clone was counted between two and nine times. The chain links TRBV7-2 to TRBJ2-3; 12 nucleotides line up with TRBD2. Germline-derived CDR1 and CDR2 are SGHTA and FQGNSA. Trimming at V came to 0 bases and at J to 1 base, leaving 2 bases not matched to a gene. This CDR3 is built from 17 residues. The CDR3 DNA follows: TGTGCCAGCAGCTTAGCGCCTAGCGGGGGGGGCACAGATACGCAGTATTTT. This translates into CASSLAPSGGGTDTQYF.

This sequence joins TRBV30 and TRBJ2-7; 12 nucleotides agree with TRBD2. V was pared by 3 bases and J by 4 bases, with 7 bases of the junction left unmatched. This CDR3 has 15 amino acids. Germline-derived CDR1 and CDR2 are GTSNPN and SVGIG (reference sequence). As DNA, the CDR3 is TGTGCCTGGAGGCGCGCTAGCGGGGGGGCTTACGAGCAGTACTTC. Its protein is CAWRRASGGAYEQYF.

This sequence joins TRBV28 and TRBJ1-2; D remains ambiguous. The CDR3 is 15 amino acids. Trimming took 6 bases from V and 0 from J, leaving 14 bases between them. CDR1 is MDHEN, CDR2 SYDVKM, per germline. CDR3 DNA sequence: TGTGCCAGCAGCTACGGACGGCGAGCTAACTATGGCTACACCTTC. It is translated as CASSYGRRANYGYTF.